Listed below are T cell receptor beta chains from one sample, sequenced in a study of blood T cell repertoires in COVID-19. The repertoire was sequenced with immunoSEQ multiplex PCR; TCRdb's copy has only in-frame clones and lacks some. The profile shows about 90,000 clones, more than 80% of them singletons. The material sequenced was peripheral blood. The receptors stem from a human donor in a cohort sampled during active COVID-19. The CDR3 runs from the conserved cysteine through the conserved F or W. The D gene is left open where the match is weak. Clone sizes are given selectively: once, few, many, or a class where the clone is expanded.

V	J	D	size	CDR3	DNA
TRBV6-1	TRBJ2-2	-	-	CASSEWAGITGELFF	TGTGCCAGCAGTGAATGGGCAGGGATCACCGGGGAGCTGTTTTTT
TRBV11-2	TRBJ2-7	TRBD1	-	CASRTPGQGKSYEQYF	TGTGCCAGCAGGACTCCGGGACAGGGGAAATCCTACGAGCAGTACTTC
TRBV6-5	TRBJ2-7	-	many	CASTFTSGSEQYF	TGTGCCAGCACTTTTACGTCGGGGTCCGAGCAGTACTTC
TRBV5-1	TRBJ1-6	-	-	CASSLPKLTGAGSPLHF	TGCGCCAGCAGCTTACCCAAACTGACAGGTGCAGGATCACCCCTCCACTTT
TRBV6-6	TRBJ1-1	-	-	CASSYSKQWAFF	TGTGCCAGCAGTTACTCGAAACAGTGGGCTTTCTTT
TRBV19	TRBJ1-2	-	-	CASSIAQENYGYTF	TGTGCCAGTAGTATAGCACAGGAGAACTATGGCTACACCTTC
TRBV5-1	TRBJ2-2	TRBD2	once	CASSERPASGNTGELFF	TGCGCCAGCAGCGAGCGCCCCGCTAGCGGAAACACCGGGGAGCTGTTTTTT
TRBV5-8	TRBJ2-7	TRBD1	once	CASSGGTGEIDEQYF	TGTGCCAGCAGCGGGGGGACAGGGGAAATTGACGAGCAGTACTTC
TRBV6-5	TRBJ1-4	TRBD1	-	CASRQHGTANEKLFF	TGTGCCAGCAGACAACATGGGACAGCTAATGAAAAACTGTTTTTT
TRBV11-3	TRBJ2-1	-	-	CASSLTPGSSSYNEQFF	TGTGCCAGCAGCTTAACTCCAGGGTCCAGCTCCTACAATGAGCAGTTCTTC
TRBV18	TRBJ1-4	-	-	CASSLVGATNEKLFF	TGTGCCAGCTCACTCGTCGGGGCAACTAATGAAAAACTGTTTTTT
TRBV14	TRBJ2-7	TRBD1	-	CASSQMGTGPSYEQYF	TGTGCCAGCAGCCAGATGGGGACAGGCCCCTCCTACGAGCAGTACTTC
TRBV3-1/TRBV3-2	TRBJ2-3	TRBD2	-	CASSPRVAGLSTDTQYF	TGTGCCAGCAGCCCGAGGGTAGCGGGACTTAGCACAGATACGCAGTATTTT
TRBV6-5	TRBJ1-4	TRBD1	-	CASSYTTGAPNEKLFF	TGTGCCAGCAGTTACACGACAGGGGCCCCTAATGAAAAACTGTTTTTT
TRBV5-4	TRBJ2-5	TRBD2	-	CASSLAGAAGETQYF	TGTGCCAGCAGCTTAGCGGGGGCAGCGGGGGAGACCCAGTACTTC
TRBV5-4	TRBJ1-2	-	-	CASSPQTGSDYGYTF	TGTGCCAGCAGCCCTCAAACAGGGTCGGACTATGGCTACACCTTC
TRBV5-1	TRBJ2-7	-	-	CASTAGGGTYEQYF	TGCGCCAGCACCGCTGGAGGGGGCACCTACGAGCAGTACTTC
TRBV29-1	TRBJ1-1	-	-	CSVDTDRIEAFF	TGCAGCGTTGATACTGACAGGATTGAAGCTTTCTTT
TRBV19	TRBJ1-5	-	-	CASRRQDGAGNQPQHF	TGTGCCAGTAGAAGACAGGACGGCGCCGGCAATCAGCCCCAGCATTTT
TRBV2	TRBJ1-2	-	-	CASRTSGGAYTF	TGTGCCAGCAGGACCTCCGGGGGAGCCTACACCTTC
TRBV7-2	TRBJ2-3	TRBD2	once	CASSPGRRAGGRDTQYF	TGTGCCAGCAGCCCCGGCCGGAGGGCGGGGGGGCGGGATACGCAGTATTTT
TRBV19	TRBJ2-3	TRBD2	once	CASSIGGLAGADTQYF	TGTGCCAGTAGTATTGGAGGACTAGCGGGGGCAGATACGCAGTATTTT
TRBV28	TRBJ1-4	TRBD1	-	CAGSGDSSGGEKLFF	TGTGCCGGCTCAGGGGACAGCAGTGGTGGTGAAAAACTGTTTTTT
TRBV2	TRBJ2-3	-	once	CASYTDTQYF	TGTGCCAGCTATACTGATACGCAGTATTTT
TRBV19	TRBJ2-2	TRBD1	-	CASNAGTGGGELFF	TGTGCCAGTAATGCCGGGACAGGGGGCGGGGAGCTGTTTTTT
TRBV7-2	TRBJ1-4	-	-	CASSEVGGEKLFF	TGTGCCAGCAGCGAGGTGGGAGGGGAAAAACTGTTTTTT
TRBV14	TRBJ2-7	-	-	CASSQVAFSEQYF	TGTGCCAGCAGCCAAGTGGCCTTCTCCGAGCAGTACTTC
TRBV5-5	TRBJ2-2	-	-	CASSLAPPSVSGELFF	TGTGCCAGCAGCTTGGCCCCACCTAGCGTGAGCGGGGAGCTGTTTTTT
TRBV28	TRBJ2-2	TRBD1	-	CASSPAGQGATGELFF	TGTGCCAGCAGTCCAGCAGGACAGGGGGCCACCGGGGAGCTGTTTTTT
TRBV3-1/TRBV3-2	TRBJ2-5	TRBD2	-	CASSHLRLAGGIQETQYF	TGTGCCAGCAGCCATTTGCGACTAGCGGGGGGGATCCAAGAGACCCAGTACTTC
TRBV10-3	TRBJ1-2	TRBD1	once	CAISVWDRDYGYTF	TGTGCCATCAGTGTTTGGGACAGGGACTATGGCTACACCTTC
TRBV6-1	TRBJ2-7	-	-	CASSDRGPVYEQYF	TGTGCCAGCAGTGACAGGGGACCTGTCTACGAGCAGTACTTC
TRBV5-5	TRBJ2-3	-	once	CASSLKAVTSTDTQYF	TGTGCCAGCAGCTTAAAAGCCGTTACTAGCACAGATACGCAGTATTTT
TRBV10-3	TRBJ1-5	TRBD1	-	CAISNDRGNQPQHF	TGTGCCATCAGTAACGACAGGGGCAATCAGCCCCAGCATTTT
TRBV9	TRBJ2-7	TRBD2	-	CASSSGTSGGAYEQYF	TGTGCCAGCAGCTCCGGAACTAGCGGGGGGGCCTACGAGCAGTACTTC
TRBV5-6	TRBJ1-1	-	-	CASSLGTEAFF	TGTGCCAGCAGCTTGGGGACAGAAGCTTTCTTT
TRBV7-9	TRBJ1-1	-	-	CASSPRGGAIRNTEAFF	TGTGCCAGCAGCCCACGAGGGGGGGCGATTAGAAACACTGAAGCTTTCTTT
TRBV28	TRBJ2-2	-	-	CASPSRNTGELFF	TGTGCCAGCCCGAGTAGGAACACCGGGGAGCTGTTTTTT
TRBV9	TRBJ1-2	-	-	CASSVYSNYGYTF	TGTGCCAGCAGCGTATACAGTAACTATGGCTACACCTTC
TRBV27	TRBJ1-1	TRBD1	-	CASSLQGAVTEAFF	TGTGCCAGCAGTTTACAGGGGGCGGTGACTGAAGCTTTCTTT
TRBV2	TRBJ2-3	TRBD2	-	CASSPGLAGAHTDTQYF	TGTGCCAGCAGTCCTGGACTAGCGGGGGCCCACACAGATACGCAGTATTTT
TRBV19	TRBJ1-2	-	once	CASSILPTVFYGYTF	TGTGCCAGTAGTATTTTGCCGACAGTGTTCTATGGCTACACCTTC
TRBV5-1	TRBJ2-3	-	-	CASSWTREISTDTQYF	TGCGCCAGCAGCTGGACCAGGGAAATCAGCACAGATACGCAGTATTTT
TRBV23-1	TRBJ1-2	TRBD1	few	CASNGQGAADGYTF	TGCGCCAGCAACGGACAGGGGGCCGCTGATGGCTACACCTTC
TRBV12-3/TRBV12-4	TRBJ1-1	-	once	CAIRRQVNTEAFF	TGTGCGATCCGGCGACAAGTGAACACTGAAGCTTTCTTT
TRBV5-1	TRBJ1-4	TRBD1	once	CASSSTGTGGEKLFF	TGCGCCAGCAGCTCTACAGGGACAGGGGGTGAAAAACTGTTTTTT
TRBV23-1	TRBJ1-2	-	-	CASSQLPGHHNYGYTF	TGCGCCAGCAGTCAACTACCGGGACATCATAACTATGGCTACACCTTC
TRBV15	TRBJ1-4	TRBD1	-	CATSRGQGAEKLFF	TGTGCCACCAGCAGGGGACAGGGGGCGGAAAAACTGTTTTTT
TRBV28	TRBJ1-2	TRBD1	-	CASRQQGAVGYTF	TGTGCCAGCAGACAACAGGGGGCAGTTGGCTACACCTTC
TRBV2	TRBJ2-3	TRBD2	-	CASSETSGGWGGTQYF	TGTGCCAGCAGTGAAACTAGCGGGGGTTGGGGGGGCACGCAGTATTTT
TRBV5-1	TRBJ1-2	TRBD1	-	CASSGGRQGVEGYTF	TGCGCCAGCAGCGGGGGCCGACAGGGAGTTGAAGGCTACACCTTC
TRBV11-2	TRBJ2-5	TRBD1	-	CASSFLGTAFGDKETQYF	TGTGCCAGCAGCTTCCTTGGGACAGCCTTCGGGGATAAAGAGACCCAGTACTTC
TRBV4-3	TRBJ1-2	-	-	CASSQEEGMSYGYTF	TGCGCCAGCAGCCAAGAAGAGGGTATGAGCTATGGCTACACCTTC
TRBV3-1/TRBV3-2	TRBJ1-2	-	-	CASSQQVFGYTF	TGTGCCAGCAGCCAACAGGTTTTCGGCTACACCTTC
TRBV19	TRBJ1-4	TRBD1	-	CASSPLGTGGEKLFF	TGTGCCAGTAGTCCCCTCGGGACAGGGGGTGAAAAACTGTTTTTT
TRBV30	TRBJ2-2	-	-	CAWPGQPNTGELFF	TGTGCCTGGCCGGGACAACCGAACACCGGGGAGCTGTTTTTT
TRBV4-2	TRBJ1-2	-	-	CASSLRMGTSRSYTF	TGTGCCAGCAGTCTCAGGATGGGTACTAGTCGGAGTTACACCTTC
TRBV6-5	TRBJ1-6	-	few	CASSYSGSLWPLHF	TGTGCCAGCAGTTACTCGGGCAGCTTGTGGCCCCTCCACTTT
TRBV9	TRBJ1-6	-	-	CASSTRTANSPLHF	TGTGCCAGCAGCACCCGGACAGCGAATTCACCCCTCCACTTT